This TCR beta chain was profiled in a study of blood T cell repertoires in COVID-19. Study details: Samples came from the United States, Italy and Spain, spanning acute and convalescent COVID-19.

Germline V gene lookup returns CDR1 LNHDA and CDR2 SQIVND (reference sequence). V was pared by 3 bases and J by 4 bases, with 9 bases between. CDR3 size: 13 residues. This clone was seen just once. Clones were read by immunoSEQ multiplex PCR, and TCRdb kept only the in-frame ones, dropping some. The profile shows around 180,000 clones, about four fifths of them singletons. Sequencing was done on a sample of peripheral blood. This receptor was identified in a woman older than 75 with active or convalescent COVID-19. J is TRBJ1-1 and V is TRBV19; D possibly corresponds to TRBD1 (6 bases). The DNA of the CDR3 is TGTGCCAGTAGTATCTTCAGGGGCACTGAAGCTTTCTTT. Protein product: CASSIFRGTEAFF.